The 27 T cell receptor beta chains below all came from one sample that was sequenced in a study of cytomegalovirus exposure and HLA in healthy donors. With 60 Vbeta and 13 Jbeta primers, the PCR was carried out. Data came from immunoSEQ multiplex PCR; TCRdb stores just in-frame clones and leaves some out. The sample lists 50,000 or so clones, more than 65% seen once, with around a tenth in the top ten. The material sequenced was PBMCs. Receptor source: a woman in her forties or fifties in good health and CMV-seronegative.

V and J are TRBV4-2 and TRBJ2-7; TRBD2 agrees at 9 bases. The V segment lost 0 bases and the J segment 3 bases; nucleotides outside the gene matches: 3. The CDR3 has 15 residues. Looked up from germline, CDR1 is LGHNA and CDR2 is YNFKEQ. The CDR3 nucleotides are TGTGCCAGCAGCCAAGACCTAGCGGGACTCTACGAGCAGTACTTC. This encodes CASSQDLAGLYEQYF.

V gene TRBV9 combines with J gene TRBJ2-2, with 8 bases identical to TRBD1. The V segment lost 0 bases and the J segment 4 bases; nucleotides outside the gene matches: 2. There are 15 residues in the CDR3. Germline V gene lookup returns CDR1 SGDLS and CDR2 YYNGEE. CDR3 nucleotides: TGTGCCAGCAGCGTAGACCAGGGGGCCACCGGGGAGCTGTTTTTT. This codes for CASSVDQGATGELFF. Based on the CDR3 plus reference TRBV9 and TRBJ2-2, the full variable domain is DSGVTQTPKHLITATGQRVTLRCSPRSGDLSVYWYQQSLDQGLQFLIQYYNGEERAKGNILERFSAQQFPDLHSELNLSSLELGDSALYFCASSVDQGATGELFFGEGSRLTVL.

The chain has TRBV7-2 and TRBJ2-3; D is possibly TRBD2 (6 bases). Trimming left V 5 bases short and J 4 bases short, with 13 bases between. The CDR3 has 14 residues. Germline CDR1 and CDR2: SGHTA and FQGNSA. Here the CDR3 DNA reads TGTGCCAGCAGCCCATCTAGCGTCGCAGATACGCAGTATTTT. Translated, it gives CASSPSSVADTQYF.

The chain has TRBV6-5 and TRBJ1-6, with 8 bases aligning to TRBD1. J lost 7 bases, V lost 0 bases, and 2 bases had no gene match. The CDR3 runs 15 residues. Germline V CDR1 and CDR2: MNHEY, SVGAGI. CDR3 nucleotides: TGTGCCAGCAGTTACTCTACAGGGGGGAATTCACCCCTCCACTTT. It is translated as CASSYSTGGNSPLHF.

V gene TRBV6-6 combines with J gene TRBJ1-1; D remains ambiguous. The CDR3 extends over 16 amino acids. CDR1 is MNHNY, CDR2 SVGAGI, per germline (reference sequence). The V and J ends lost 7 bases and 4 bases respectively, with 22 bases between them. In DNA, the CDR3 is TGTGCCAGCACCCCCTGGGAGGACTGGATGAGCACTGAAGCTTTCTTT. Translating gives CASTPWEDWMSTEAFF.

This clone was seen a few times. The chain recombines TRBV10-3 with TRBJ1-2; D not resolved. The germline CDR1 and CDR2 sequences are ENHRY and SYGVKD. The CDR3 length is 14 residues. The V gene lost 6 bases and the J gene lost 4 bases, with 15 bases spanning the gap. The CDR3 sequence is CAISEENSSYGYTF. For the CDR3, the DNA is TGTGCCATCAGCGAAGAAAACTCTAGCTATGGCTACACCTTC.

This chain links TRBV16 with TRBJ2-7, with a weak D call TRBD1 (5 bases). The V gene's germline CDR1 is KGHSY and CDR2 FQNENV. Deletions cut 4 bases from V and 5 bases from J, with 9 bases between. The CDR3 consists of 12 residues. This CDR3 is CASSRMTDEQYF. The CDR3 nucleotides read TGTGCCAGCAGCCGGATGACAGACGAGCAGTACTTC.

This sequence joins TRBV29-1 and TRBJ2-2; 14 nucleotides align to TRBD2. J lost 5 bases, V lost 7 bases, and 9 bases had no gene match. Germline V gene lookup returns CDR1 SQVTM and CDR2 ANQGSEA. This CDR3 contains 16 residues. CDR3 loop: CSAGGLAGVSTGELFF. The CDR3 nucleotides are TGCAGCGCTGGGGGACTAGCGGGAGTTAGTACCGGGGAGCTGTTTTTT.

This chain joins TRBV28 and TRBJ1-4, with no clear D. This CDR3 comprises 14 residues. Germline values: CDR1 MDHEN, CDR2 SYDVKM. V was pared by 5 bases and J by 7 bases, with 14 bases between. CDR3 amino acids: CASSSPKISEKLFF. The CDR3 DNA is TGTGCCAGCAGTAGCCCCAAAATAAGTGAAAAACTGTTTTTT.

The count of this clone is one. V is TRBV7-9 and J is TRBJ1-1, with D perhaps TRBD1 (5 bases). The V end was cut by 8 bases, the J end by 5 bases, with 15 bases between. In germline, CDR1 is SEHNR, CDR2 FQNEAQ (reference sequence). The CDR3 is 13 amino acids. This CDR3 reads CASSLLGGTEAFF. CDR3 DNA: TGTGCCAGCTCCCTTTTGGGGGGGACTGAAGCTTTCTTT.

The chain carries TRBV28 and TRBJ1-4; D unresolved. Germline V gene sequence: CDR1 MDHEN, CDR2 SYDVKM. Trimming removed 7 bases from V and 5 bases from J, with 8 bases in between. The CDR3 consists of 12 residues. The CDR3 sequence: CASKTPNEKLFF. CDR3 sequence (DNA): TGTGCCAGCAAGACACCGAATGAAAAACTGTTTTTT.

The V call is TRBV15, the J call TRBJ2-3, with 7 bases fitting TRBD2. Per germline, CDR1 LNHNV and CDR2 YYDKDF (reference sequence). V lost 1 base, J lost 0 bases, and 7 bases stayed unmatched. CDR3 length: 17 residues. CDR3 DNA sequence: TGTGCCACCAGCAGAGGCTCAAGCGGGACTAGCACAGATACGCAGTATTTT. Encoded protein: CATSRGSSGTSTDTQYF.

The J gene is TRBJ2-3, the V gene TRBV28, with 10 bases that match TRBD2. Looked up from germline, CDR1 is MDHEN and CDR2 is SYDVKM. This CDR3 comprises 16 residues. J was trimmed by 2 bases and V by 3 bases; bases with no gene match: 5. CDR3 region: CASSFLTSGVTDTQYF. The CDR3 DNA reads as TGTGCCAGCAGTTTTCTTACTAGCGGGGTCACAGATACGCAGTATTTT.

The CDR3 loop is CASSPRDRASFSYNEQFF. CDR3 bases: TGTGCCAGCAGCCCCCGGGACAGGGCATCCTTCTCCTACAATGAGCAGTTCTTC. The chain joins TRBV9 to TRBJ2-1, with 9 bases aligning to TRBD1. With V trimmed by 4 bases and J by 0 bases, 11 bases remained unmatched. There are 18 residues in the CDR3. From germline, CDR1 is SGDLS and CDR2 YYNGEE.

This clone was counted a single time. This chain links TRBV7-2 with TRBJ1-6, with D uncertain. Deletions cut 1 base from V and 0 bases from J, with 10 bases between. The CDR3 totals 17 residues. From germline, CDR1 is SGHTA and CDR2 FQGNSA. CDR3 protein: CASSLDGEGSYNSPLHF. Here the CDR3 DNA reads TGTGCCAGCAGCTTAGATGGGGAGGGCTCCTATAATTCACCCCTCCACTTT.

The gene calls are TRBV28 and TRBJ1-1; no clear D. This CDR3 spans 14 amino acids. V lost 10 bases, J lost 4 bases, and 19 bases lay in between. Germline-derived CDR1 and CDR2 are MDHEN and SYDVKM. CDR3 in amino acids: CATLGRRRSTEAFF. The CDR3 DNA follows: TGTGCCACCCTAGGCCGACGGAGGAGCACTGAAGCTTTCTTT.

J is TRBJ2-3 and V is TRBV5-1, with D possibly matching TRBD1 (5 bases). The V end lost 7 bases, the J end lost 2 bases, and 14 bases lay between the germline ends. In germline, CDR1 is SGHRS, CDR2 YFSETQ. The CDR3 runs 14 residues. In DNA form, the CDR3 reads TGCGCCAGCCGTGGGGCAGGGAACACAGATACGCAGTATTTT. It codes for CASRGAGNTDTQYF.

Details on this clone: The CDR3 ends on some other residue instead of the conserved phenylalanine or tryptophan, so this is likely a read error. The limits of the CDR3 on the DNA are not certain, so only TCRdb's listed CDR3 is given. CDR3: CAYSSDGGGTEALV. The V gene is TRBV30, the J gene TRBJ1-1; the table's D gene call, TRBD1, was not cross checked with the DNA. A total of 14 residues make up the CDR3, ends included. The germline gives CDR1 GTSNPN, CDR2 SVGIG (reference sequence).

This chain joins TRBV28 and TRBJ1-5, with D maybe TRBD1 (5 bases). The V gene's germline CDR1 is MDHEN and CDR2 SYDVKM. The CDR3 covers 14 residues. V was pared by 2 bases and J by 5 bases, with 10 bases between. CDR3 DNA sequence: TGTGCCAGCAGTTTAGTAACAGGTGATCAGCCCCAGCATTTT. It codes for CASSLVTGDQPQHF.

The chain uses TRBV18 and TRBJ2-5; 8 bases are a match to TRBD2. There are 15 residues in the CDR3. J gave up 1 base and V 0 bases, and 1 base lay outside the gene matches. The germline V gene encodes CDR1 KGHSH and CDR2 LQKENI. The CDR3 loop reads CASSPPGTSQETQYF. The CDR3 coding sequence is TGTGCCAGCTCACCACCGGGGACTAGCCAAGAGACCCAGTACTTC.

The genes are TRBV7-6 and TRBJ2-1; the D gene is possibly TRBD1 (5 bases). Germline V CDR1 and CDR2: SGHVS, FNYEAQ. CDR3 size: 14 residues. The V and J ends lost 10 bases and 3 bases respectively, with 16 bases between them. CDR3 nucleotide sequence: TGTGCCACCTCCCCGCAGGGTAGCTACAATGAGCAGTTCTTC. It is translated as CATSPQGSYNEQFF.

This chain joins TRBV6-4 and TRBJ2-3, with 13 bases matching TRBD2. V was pared by 2 bases and J by 5 bases, with 7 bases of the junction left unmatched. The CDR3 consists of 17 residues. Germline V gene lookup returns CDR1 MRHNA and CDR2 SNTAGT. The CDR3 coding sequence is TGTGCCAGCAGTGACACACGGACTAGCGGGGGCCTAGATACGCAGTATTTT. Amino acid sequence: CASSDTRTSGGLDTQYF.

This chain uses TRBV19 with TRBJ1-6; no definite D call. The germline CDR1 and CDR2 sequences are LNHDA and SQIVND (reference sequence). The CDR3 covers 15 residues. V was shortened by 5 bases and J by 10 bases, with 18 bases between the two germline ends. This CDR3 is CASSLTETGESPLHF. CDR3 sequence (DNA): TGTGCCAGTAGTCTGACGGAGACCGGAGAATCACCCCTCCACTTT. The full variable domain, with the rest looked up from reference TRBV19 and TRBJ1-6, is DGGITQSPKYLFRKEGQNVTLSCEQNLNHDAMYWYRQDPGQGLRLIYYSQIVNDFQKGDIAEGYSVSREKKESFPLTVTSAQKNPTAFYLCASSLTETGESPLHFGNGTRLTVT.

This clone was counted only a few times. The V call is TRBV7-2, the J call TRBJ2-2; TRBD1 matches 10 bases. J gave up 9 bases and V 4 bases, and 2 bases lay outside the gene matches. From germline, CDR1 is SGHTA and CDR2 FQGNSA. CDR3 length equals 13 residues. CDR3 amino acids: CASSWDRGRELFF. DNA of the CDR3: TGTGCCAGCAGCTGGGACAGGGGCAGGGAGCTGTTTTTT.

The table lists this clone with a few counts. The J gene is TRBJ2-7, the V gene TRBV5-4, with TRBD1 matching 7 bases. Germline CDR1 reads SGHNT; CDR2 reads YYREEE (reference sequence). This CDR3 has 13 residues. J gave up 3 bases and V 7 bases, and 7 bases lay outside the gene matches. The CDR3 spells CASPTGQSYEQYF. The CDR3, as DNA: TGTGCCAGCCCGACGGGACAGAGCTACGAGCAGTACTTC.

The chain carries TRBV5-6 and TRBJ1-5, with 8 nucleotides matching TRBD1. The germline V gene encodes CDR1 SGHDT and CDR2 YYEEEE. The CDR3 totals 14 residues. Trimming at V came to 3 bases and at J to 9 bases, leaving 8 bases not matched to a gene. CDR3 protein: CASSSAGGESPQHF. The CDR3 coding sequence is TGTGCCAGCAGCTCGGCAGGGGGCGAATCGCCCCAGCATTTT.

The chain employs TRBV4-1 and TRBJ1-5, with D unresolved. The CDR3 totals 13 residues. Per the germline V gene, CDR1 is MGHRA and CDR2 is YSYEKL. Trimming removed 4 bases at V and 5 bases at J, with 9 bases between. The CDR3 bases are TGCGCCAGCAGCCCCACGGGAGATCAGCCCCAGCATTTT. This sequence encodes CASSPTGDQPQHF.